This T cell receptor beta chain comes out of a study of T cells expressing NK-cell markers. Study context: Seven of the eight sequenced donors were classified as HCMV-seropositive, and one was classified as seronegative. Study-wide results and caveats: Dominant NKG2C+ clonotypes made up roughly 1.0-7.0% of CD8+ T cells in roughly six donors.

Germline V gene sequence: CDR1 SGDLS, CDR2 YYNGEE. This CDR3 region has 14 residues. Reanalyzing the 5' RACE reads, TCRdb keeps one entry per CDR3 protein, without DNA. The data show a few hundred thousand distinct CDR3 sequences, and the top ten clones hold around 5%. For this clonotype: Its matching antigen is unknown.

This sequence was found in a man aged 18-70 years in good health. Sample: blood T cells: a sorted CD56 or NKG2C T cell subset, CD4+ or CD8+ T cells, or bulk PBMC T cells (not recorded which). The chain couples TRBV9 to TRBJ1-6. The CDR3 loop reads CASSVRSDNSPLHF.